A selection of T cell receptor beta chains follows, all from one sample in a study of human T cells and chemical hapten exposure. TCRdb ran MiXCR on the RACE reads and lists one entry per CDR3 protein. The sample includes 65,000 or so distinct CDR3 sequences, roughly 6.1% seen only once; the top ten take 3% to 4%. What was sequenced was whole blood. Every receptor here comes from a female donor in good health. Some clones in this sample may be carry-over from other donors' samples. The CDR3 runs from the conserved cysteine through the conserved F or W. Fields, in order: J gene, V gene, clone size, D gene, CDR3 protein, CDR3 DNA. A D gene is named only where the DNA matches it firmly. Only some rows state a clone size, as once, few, many or a class for expanded clones.

TRBJ2-6 | TRBV7-3 | many | TRBD2 | CASSASGIQAGANVLTF | TGTGCCAGCTCTGCTAGCGGCATCCAAGCTGGGGCCAACGTCCTGACTTTC
TRBJ2-1 | TRBV29-1 | many | TRBD2 | CSVAGLADHNEQFF | TGCAGCGTGGCAGGACTAGCGGACCACAATGAGCAGTTCTTC
TRBJ2-7 | TRBV5-4 | - | - | CASSLGLATSYEQYF | TGTGCCAGCAGCTTGGGGCTAGCGACCTCCTACGAGCAGTACTTC
TRBJ2-3 | TRBV29-1 | many | TRBD1 | CSVERTGPPDTQYF | TGCAGCGTTGAAAGGACAGGTCCCCCAGATACGCAGTATTTT
TRBJ2-2 | TRBV5-1 | many | - | CASSFDRDRTGELFF | TGCGCCAGCAGCTTTGACAGAGATAGGACCGGGGAGCTGTTTTTT
TRBJ2-2 | TRBV28 | many | - | CASSFRGAYTGELFF | TGTGCCAGCAGTTTTCGCGGGGCGTACACCGGGGAGCTGTTTTTT
TRBJ1-5 | TRBV28 | many | - | CASSFGTLGQPQHF | TGTGCCAGCAGTTTCGGGACCTTAGGTCAGCCCCAGCATTTT
TRBJ2-7 | TRBV28 | few | TRBD2 | CASSPPTSGQTYEQYF | TGTGCCAGCAGTCCTCCGACTAGCGGGCAGACCTACGAGCAGTACTTC
TRBJ2-5 | TRBV5-1 | few | TRBD1 | CASSLTGEETQYF | TGCGCCAGCAGCTTGACAGGGGAAGAGACCCAGTACTTC
TRBJ2-1 | TRBV5-4 | - | - | CASSLPDNEQFF | TGTGCCAGCAGCTTGCCGGACAATGAGCAGTTCTTC
TRBJ1-5 | TRBV28 | - | - | CASSWVGRPQHF | TGTGCCAGCAGTTGGGTCGGCAGGCCCCAGCATTTT
TRBJ2-4 | TRBV5-1 | few | - | CASSLGFGEENIQYF | TGCGCCAGCAGCTTGGGGTTTGGGGAGGAAAACATTCAGTACTTC
TRBJ2-3 | TRBV7-2 | few | TRBD2 | CASSLWAGGKDPDTQYF | TGTGCCAGCAGTCTCTGGGCGGGAGGGAAGGATCCAGATACGCAGTATTTT
TRBJ2-7 | TRBV20-1 | - | TRBD2 | CSARAASGPYEQYF | TGCAGTGCTCGAGCCGCTAGCGGGCCCTACGAGCAGTACTTC
TRBJ1-3 | TRBV5-1 | many | - | CASSLGMSYSGNTIYF | TGCGCCAGCAGCTTGGGGATGTCTTACTCTGGAAACACCATATATTTT
TRBJ1-1 | TRBV28 | - | TRBD1 | CASSLGQGALIRTEAFF | TGTGCCAGCAGTTTAGGGCAGGGGGCACTTATTAGGACTGAAGCTTTCTTT
TRBJ1-1 | TRBV6-5 | - | TRBD1 | CASSYDRGTEAFF | TGTGCCAGCAGTTACGACAGGGGAACTGAAGCTTTCTTT
TRBJ1-2 | TRBV2 | few | - | CASSEVGTDYGYTF | TGTGCCAGCAGTGAAGTGGGGACGGACTATGGCTACACCTTC
TRBJ1-1 | TRBV20-1 | many | - | CSARDPKRGAEAFF | TGCAGTGCTAGAGATCCGAAAAGAGGGGCTGAAGCTTTCTTT
TRBJ1-1 | TRBV28 | many | - | CASSPHRDRNTEAFF | TGTGCCAGCAGTCCCCACAGGGATCGAAACACTGAAGCTTTCTTT
TRBJ2-3 | TRBV7-2 | - | - | CASSARDLLTDTQYF | TGTGCCAGCAGCGCCCGGGACCTCTTAACAGATACGCAGTATTTT
TRBJ2-7 | TRBV10-3 | - | TRBD2 | CAISEFSPREARYEQYF | TGTGCCATCAGTGAGTTCTCCCCGCGGGAGGCTAGGTACGAGCAGTACTTC
TRBJ2-1 | TRBV6-2/TRBV6-3 | many | TRBD2 | CASSYLAGVYNEQFF | TGTGCCAGCAGTTACCTGGCGGGAGTGTACAATGAGCAGTTCTTC
TRBJ2-5 | TRBV6-5 | - | - | CASSPLSWRSSGQETQYF | TGTGCCAGCAGCCCCCTCTCCTGGAGGAGTAGCGGACAAGAGACCCAGTACTTC
TRBJ2-1 | TRBV10-3 | few | - | CAISTGDGQFF | TGTGCCATCAGTACGGGAGACGGGCAGTTCTTC
TRBJ2-3 | TRBV7-2 | many | TRBD1 | CASSSTWWGQGTDTQYF | TGTGCCAGCAGCTCGACGTGGTGGGGACAGGGCACAGATACGCAGTATTTT
TRBJ2-3 | TRBV7-9 | many | - | CASSLLTADTQYF | TGTGCCAGCAGCTTGTTAACCGCAGATACGCAGTATTTT
TRBJ2-7 | TRBV28 | many | - | CASSFRAGSYEQYF | TGTGCCAGCAGTTTTAGGGCGGGATCCTACGAGCAGTACTTC
TRBJ1-4 | TRBV20-1 | - | - | CSARPQGVNEKLFF | TGCAGTGCTAGACCTCAGGGAGTTAATGAAAAACTGTTTTTT
TRBJ2-3 | TRBV4-2 | many | TRBD1 | CASSQGQVSTDTQYF | TGTGCCAGCAGCCAGGGACAGGTTAGCACAGATACGCAGTATTTT
TRBJ1-5 | TRBV2 | - | - | CASGSNQPQHF | TGTGCCAGCGGTAGCAATCAGCCCCAGCATTTT
TRBJ1-2 | TRBV2 | many | TRBD1 | CASTLAQGVNYGYTF | TGTGCCAGCACCCTCGCACAGGGGGTCAACTATGGCTACACCTTC
TRBJ2-3 | TRBV24-1 | - | - | CATSDFSRGSTDTQYF | TGTGCCACCAGTGATTTCTCCAGGGGTAGCACAGATACGCAGTATTTT
TRBJ2-5 | TRBV7-2 | - | TRBD1 | CASSSKGGEETQYF | TGTGCCAGCAGCTCTAAAGGGGGCGAGGAGACCCAGTACTTC
TRBJ2-5 | TRBV4-2 | few | TRBD2 | CASSQESAGRGGRETQYF | TGTGCCAGCAGCCAAGAGTCGGCGGGGCGCGGGGGAAGAGAGACCCAGTACTTC
TRBJ2-7 | TRBV28 | many | TRBD1 | CASSPPLGGPIEQYF | TGTGCCAGCAGTCCCCCTTTAGGGGGCCCGATTGAGCAGTACTTC
TRBJ1-4 | TRBV20-1 | - | - | CSAYKEPNEKLFF | TGCAGTGCATACAAGGAGCCAAATGAAAAACTGTTTTTT
TRBJ2-1 | TRBV5-1 | few | - | CASSLAGVENEQFF | TGCGCCAGCAGCTTGGCCGGTGTTGAAAATGAGCAGTTCTTC
TRBJ2-1 | TRBV28 | many | - | CASMVEGYNEQFF | TGTGCCAGCATGGTAGAGGGGTACAATGAGCAGTTCTTC
TRBJ1-1 | TRBV29-1 | many | TRBD1 | CSVGTGVLTEAFF | TGCAGCGTCGGGACAGGGGTTCTCACTGAAGCTTTCTTT
TRBJ1-2 | TRBV10-3 | few | TRBD1 | CAITTGDEGGYTF | TGTGCCATAACGACAGGGGACGAGGGTGGCTACACCTTC
TRBJ2-7 | TRBV27 | - | - | CASSLMFGRSHEQYF | TGTGCCAGCAGTTTAATGTTCGGGAGAAGCCACGAGCAGTACTTC
TRBJ2-4 | TRBV28 | many | - | CASSALRGDKNIQYF | TGTGCCAGCAGTGCCCTCAGAGGGGACAAAAACATTCAGTACTTC
TRBJ2-1 | TRBV28 | many | - | CASRKGTNYNEQFF | TGTGCCAGCAGGAAGGGGACAAACTACAATGAGCAGTTCTTC
TRBJ2-7 | TRBV20-1 | few | TRBD2 | CSAQRGGSYEQYF | TGCAGTGCCCAACGTGGCGGGAGTTACGAGCAGTACTTC
TRBJ2-5 | TRBV28 | - | - | CASSLRQSRETQYF | TGTGCCAGCAGTTTAAGGCAGTCAAGGGAGACCCAGTACTTC
TRBJ2-3 | TRBV20-1 | few | TRBD2 | CSAKPPWASGRVVTDTQYF | TGCAGTGCTAAACCCCCATGGGCTAGCGGGAGGGTAGTTACAGATACGCAGTATTTT
TRBJ2-5 | TRBV20-1 | - | - | CSARGTEARTQYF | TGCAGTGCTAGGGGTACAGAAGCGAGGACCCAGTACTTC
TRBJ1-6 | TRBV5-1 | many | - | CASSLGQENSPLHF | TGCGCCAGCAGCTTGGGACAGGAGAATTCACCCCTCCACTTT
TRBJ1-1 | TRBV12-3/TRBV12-4 | many | - | CASSFWGGTEAFF | TGTGCCAGCAGTTTTTGGGGAGGCACTGAAGCTTTCTTT
TRBJ1-4 | TRBV5-4 | many | TRBD1 | CASSRTTGANEKLFF | TGTGCCAGCAGCCGGACGACAGGGGCTAATGAAAAACTGTTTTTT
TRBJ1-5 | TRBV20-1 | few | - | CSAREGHQPQHF | TGCAGTGCTAGGGAGGGCCATCAGCCCCAGCATTTT
TRBJ1-5 | TRBV27 | few | - | CASSFGRGHQPQHF | TGTGCCAGCAGTTTTGGTAGGGGTCATCAGCCCCAGCATTTT
TRBJ2-1 | TRBV6-1 | many | TRBD2 | CASSGAGGDEQFF | TGTGCCAGCAGTGGGGCGGGAGGGGATGAGCAGTTCTTC
TRBJ2-2 | TRBV20-1 | many | TRBD2 | CSARDRKKKISGRAREDGELFF | TGCAGTGCTAGAGACAGAAAAAAAAAAATTAGCGGGAGGGCCAGAGAAGACGGGGAGCTGTTTTTT
TRBJ1-1 | TRBV12-3/TRBV12-4 | few | - | CASSLSGATEAFF | TGTGCCAGCAGTTTGTCCGGGGCCACTGAAGCTTTCTTT
TRBJ2-6 | TRBV6-5 | many | - | CASSYSRQGLAGANVLTF | TGTGCCAGCAGTTACTCTCGCCAGGGTCTGGCGGGGGCCAACGTCCTGACTTTC
TRBJ2-3 | TRBV29-1 | few | - | CSVERDTDTQYF | TGCAGCGTTGAGCGGGACACAGATACGCAGTATTTT
TRBJ1-2 | TRBV2 | - | - | CASSVQGSSYGYNF | TGTGCCAGCAGTGTACAGGGTAGTAGTTATGGCTACAACTTC
TRBJ1-2 | TRBV10-3 | many | - | CAISESKGDGYTF | TGTGCCATCAGTGAGTCGAAAGGGGACGGCTACACCTTC